What follows describes a single T cell receptor (beta chain). Its target antigen remains unknown. No qualities accompany the bases; no much larger clone lies one base away. The label giving this sample's treatment or condition can be read as: roughly 20 received Ad26.COV2.S at low or high dose, single or two shots; roughly five received placebo; per-sample allocation not given. Repertoires of vaccine and placebo recipients were sequenced from samples collected on day 63 after the first injection. In Cohort 1b, fewer than 30 adults aged 18-55 years were enrolled at a single site in Boston, USA, between 29 July and 7 August 2020. Ad26.COV2.S consisted of a replication-incompetent adenovirus type 26 vector by which a prefusion-stabilized SARS-CoV-2 spike protein from the original Wuhan strain was expressed. The sample originates from a study of Ad26.COV2.S vaccination and SARS-CoV-2 variants (dated by TCRdb to 2020 to 2022). Notes on the research overall: Vaccine-arm donors were drawn from COV1001, a multicentre, randomized, double-blind, placebo-controlled phase I-IIa trial of Ad26.COV2.S in healthy adults. TCRbeta repertoire sequencing served as the tool for gauging how specific and how broad the SARS-CoV-2-reactive T cell receptors were following Ad26.COV2.S vaccination. The TCR-sequenced set comprised about 32 samples: some 20 Ad26.COV2.S vaccine recipients, 5 placebo recipients and 8 SARS-CoV-2 convalescent individuals. Dosing of Ad26.COV2.S was intramuscular, at either 5x10^10 or 1x10^11 viral particles, delivered as one shot or as two shots spaced 56 days apart. Blinding of investigators to trial group allocation was maintained during experiments and outcome assessment. Trial participants were randomized into five groups of five, in which low-dose or high-dose Ad26.COV2.S was given once or twice, or placebo was given on both occasions.

From its cysteine to its phenylalanine, the CDR3 spans 12 amino acids. Kept here is only the CDR3 DNA, which spans 36 bases and is read in frame from base 1. Sequences SEHNR (CDR1) and FQNEAQ (CDR2) are obtained from the germline V gene (reference sequence). At the junction V is shortened by 10 bases and J by 3 bases, with 12 bases in between. The paper's findings and limits, for the study overall: It was noted by the authors that total T cell responses may have been underestimated by the TCR breadth and depth analyses. After vaccination, spike-specific CD8+ and CD4+ T cell responses were reported to show substantial breadth. Comparable non-spike TCR breadth was observed between vaccine and placebo recipients, consistent with only spike being contained in the vaccine. Ad26.COV2.S recipients had higher spike-specific TCR breadth than placebo recipients (P = 0.0014). Comparing responses between vaccine doses or regimens was not something the study was powered to do.

The immunoSEQ Assay was used to sequence TCRbeta CDR3 regions. After extraction, genomic DNA underwent amplification by bias-controlled multiplex PCR, followed by high-throughput sequencing. The study's own analysis went as follows. To quantify the absolute abundance of every unique TCRbeta CDR3 region, sequences were collapsed and filtered. T cell fraction was estimated by normalization of TCRbeta template counts to usable DNA, with usable DNA being measured through amplification of reference genes present in all nucleated cells. Repertoire TCRs were annotated as SARS-CoV-2-specific by exact matching of V gene, CDR3 amino acid sequence and J gene to a known reactive TCR set. The reference SARS-CoV-2 TCR set was derived from MIRA and filtered for enrichment in COVID-19-positive ImmuneCODE repertoires, a step that removed public or cross-reactive TCRs. Based on the MIRA antigens, annotated TCRs were further analysed at the level of specific ORF or position within ORF. Depth was the summed frequency of annotated unique rearrangements, while breadth was defined as annotated unique rearrangements over total unique productive rearrangements. Two-sided Wilcoxon rank-sum tests were used to compare TCR breadth between groups. In its TCRdb copy, this immuneACCESS table keeps in-frame sequences only and misses some clones. Where compared with another copy, unresolved V genes explain less than half of these, and the others have no known cause. The DNA was the basis for D and trimming; V, J and clone size are from that table. The sample table records more than 350,000 clones; 90% of these occur just once. The ten largest make up approximately 12% of the sample.

The TCR originated in a person aged 18-65 years who received the Ad26.COV2.S COVID-19 vaccine or a placebo. Here the sequenced sample was peripheral blood, taken in a trial of Ad26.COV2.S vaccine versus placebo. The chain was built from TRBV7-9 and TRBJ1-1; the best D guess is TRBD1, with 6 bases matching. The nucleotides are TGTGCCATGAGGGGGTCGTACACTGAAGCTTTCTTT. It encodes CAMRGSYTEAFF. Outside the CDR3, residues come from the reference TRBV7-9 and TRBJ1-1 proteins, so the full variable domain is: DTGVSQNPRHKITKRGQNVTFRCDPISEHNRLYWYRQTLGQGPEFLTYFQNEAQLEKSRLLSDRFSAERPKGSFSTLEIQRTEQGDSAMYLCAMRGSYTEAFFGQGTRLTVV.